This TCR beta chain was obtained from a study of tumor-infiltrating lymphocytes in primary liver carcinoma. For the study at large: Sample yields, roughly 3.5 to 7.5 million productive TCRbeta reads, were similar across the tissue types.

Without any cell sorting, about 19-30 mg of bulk tissue yielded co-extracted RNA and DNA. On this clonotype: Since no conserved phenylalanine or tryptophan closes the CDR3, a read error is the likely cause.

The germline CDR1 and CDR2 sequences are MDHEN and SYDVKM. V shed 5 bases and J shed 2 bases, with 15 bases lying between them. This CDR3 contains 15 residues. A constant-region primer served to make TCR beta cDNA from about 0.5 ug total RNA. The TCR beta library was amplified through three nested multiplex PCR rounds in a modified ARM-PCR procedure. The first two PCR rounds used TRBV1-TRBV30 forward primers with a C-beta reverse primer, about 10 cycles each. TCRdb processed the multiplex PCR reads anew with MiXCR; each CDR3 protein has one entry. The sample yields 100,000 or so distinct CDR3 sequences, 55% to 75% seen once.

The sequencing input was liver tumor tissue from sampling region 5. Specified subset: tumor region T5, tumor centre. The receptor comes from a woman in her sixties with primary liver carcinoma and hepatitis B virus infection. The chain couples TRBV28 to TRBJ1-1; D is perhaps TRBD1 (5 bases). The CDR3 loop is CASSPTGRGNTEAFS. The CDR3 DNA is TGTGCCAGCAGTCCGACGGGACGGGGTAACACTGAAGCTTTCTCT.